Following are 25 T cell receptor beta chains from one sample sequenced in a study of blood T cell repertoires in COVID-19 (dated by TCRdb to the early 2020s). The library was generated by the immunoSEQ multiplex PCR assay. TCRdb re-hosts the immuneACCESS table, in-frame sequences only. Its copies lack some clones; in the studies checked, an unresolved V gene accounts for under half of them, and the cause for the rest is not known. The sample yields under 75,000 clones; about four fifths were counted once. Of the sample, over 25% falls within the top ten clones. The sequencing input was peripheral blood. Receptors originate from an elderly woman with active or convalescent COVID-19.

The V gene is TRBV5-1, the J gene TRBJ1-1; D is perhaps TRBD1 (5 bases). Per the germline V gene, CDR1 is SGHRS and CDR2 is YFSETQ. The CDR3 sequence is 15 residues long. V dropped 0 bases and J dropped 1 base, with 10 bases sitting between them. Here the CDR3 DNA reads TGCGCCAGCAGCTTGGCGGGCAGGGCGAACACTGAAGCTTTCTTT. Translated, it gives CASSLAGRANTEAFF.

This clone has only a few counts. Here the CDR3 reads CASSPRQGANEKLFF. The CDR3, as DNA: TGTGCCAGCAGCCCCAGACAGGGGGCTAATGAAAAACTGTTTTTT. The J gene is TRBJ1-4, the V gene TRBV9; 9 nucleotides match TRBD1. The V gene's germline CDR1 is SGDLS and CDR2 YYNGEE. The CDR3 has 15 residues. V was pared by 4 bases and J by 3 bases, with 4 bases of the junction left unmatched. Full variable domain (rest looked up from reference TRBV9 and TRBJ1-4): DSGVTQTPKHLITATGQRVTLRCSPRSGDLSVYWYQQSLDQGLQFLIQYYNGEERAKGNILERFSAQQFPDLHSELNLSSLELGDSALYFCASSPRQGANEKLFFGSGTQLSVL.

Here the CDR3 reads CASSYATGISGANVLTF. CDR3 in DNA: TGTGCCAGCAGTTATGCGACAGGGATATCTGGGGCCAACGTCCTGACTTTC. The chain couples TRBV6-2 or TRBV6-3 to TRBJ2-6; 7 bases are shared with TRBD1. J was trimmed by 1 base and V by 3 bases; bases with no gene match: 6. The CDR3 runs 17 residues. Germline-derived CDR1 and CDR2 are MNHEY and SVGEGT.

The V call is TRBV28, the J call TRBJ1-5, with TRBD1 as a possible D gene (5 bases). V gave up 2 bases and J gave up 3 bases, with 8 bases separating them. The CDR3 contains 14 residues. Germline V gene data show CDR1 as MDHEN and CDR2 as SYDVKM. CDR3 amino acids: CASSLPGVNQPQHF. The CDR3 DNA reads TGTGCCAGCAGTTTACCGGGGGTCAATCAGCCCCAGCATTTT.

This clone was detected once. V is TRBV4-3 and J is TRBJ1-1; D might be TRBD1 (5 bases). Germline CDR1 reads LGHNA; CDR2 reads YSLEER. The length of the CDR3 is 16 residues. The V and J ends lost 0 bases and 5 bases respectively, with 16 bases between them. Written as DNA, the CDR3 is TGCGCCAGCAGCCAAGATTTAGGAGGGGCGCGAACTGAAGCTTTCTTT. Amino acid sequence: CASSQDLGGARTEAFF.

The CDR3: CAISDAGTSGRPYEQYF. For the CDR3, the DNA is TGTGCCATCAGTGACGCCGGGACTAGCGGACGACCCTACGAGCAGTACTTC. This chain links TRBV10-3 with TRBJ2-7; 11 bases align to TRBD2. With 3 bases clipped from V and 2 bases from J, the junction kept 9 bases outside the gene matches. Germline V lookup: CDR1 ENHRY, CDR2 SYGVKD. The CDR3 is 17 residues long.

This clone occurred a few times. The chain uses TRBV13 and TRBJ2-7, with 12 bases lining up with TRBD2. The CDR3 has 17 amino acids. Looked up from germline, CDR1 is PRHDT and CDR2 is FYEKMQ (reference sequence). V lost 3 bases and J lost 0; bases outside the gene matches: 6. CDR3 bases: TGTGCCAGCAGCTTCCGGACTAGCGGGGATCTCTCCTACGAGCAGTACTTC. Its protein is CASSFRTSGDLSYEQYF.

This chain connects TRBV24-1 to TRBJ1-2, with 7 positions matching TRBD1. The CDR3 consists of 15 residues. The junction had 9 bases not matched to a gene; V was cut back by 3 bases and J by 6 bases. Germline V gene data show CDR1 as KGHDR and CDR2 as SFDVKD. For the CDR3, the DNA is TGTGCCACCAGTGATCCAAATAACAGGGGCCATGGCTACACCTTC. Translated, it gives CATSDPNNRGHGYTF.

This chain connects TRBV12-5 to TRBJ2-3; D might be TRBD2 (6 bases). V shed 6 bases and J shed 0 bases, with 10 bases lying between them. Germline V gives CDR1 LGHNT, CDR2 FRNRAP. CDR3 size: 14 residues. CDR3: CASGRDSSTDTQYF. The CDR3 region has the DNA TGTGCTAGTGGGCGGGACTCGAGCACAGATACGCAGTATTTT. Together with reference TRBV12-5 and TRBJ2-3, the CDR3 gives the full variable domain: DARVTQTPRHKVTEMGQEVTMRCQPILGHNTVFWYRQTMMQGLELLAYFRNRAPLDDSGMPKDRFSAEMPDATLATLKIQPSEPRDSAVYFCASGRDSSTDTQYFGPGTRLTVL.

This chain connects TRBV6-5 to TRBJ2-2, with TRBD2 matching 13 bases. The germline CDR1 and CDR2 sequences are MNHEY and SVGAGI. CDR3 size: 15 residues. V lost 6 bases to trimming and J lost 6 bases; unmatched junction nucleotides: 4. CDR3 sequence (DNA): TGTGCCAGCAGGCGACTAGCGGGGGGTTCCGGGGAGCTGTTTTTT. It encodes CASRRLAGGSGELFF.

This clone showed up just once. The J gene is TRBJ2-6, the V gene TRBV19; D remains unclear. Deletions cut 7 bases from V and 0 bases from J, with 7 bases between. CDR3 length: 14 amino acids. CDR1 LNHDA and CDR2 SQIVND come from the germline V gene (reference sequence). CDR3 sequence (DNA): TGTGCCAGTACCGTAAACTCTGGGGCCAACGTCCTGACTTTC. This translates into CASTVNSGANVLTF.

The chain has TRBV19 and TRBJ1-2; D not resolved. Germline lookup yields CDR1 LNHDA and CDR2 SQIVND (reference sequence). The V and J ends lost 7 bases and 4 bases respectively, with 16 bases between them. The CDR3 is made up of 14 amino acids. CDR3 region: CASIPSYAGYGYTF. The CDR3 bases are TGTGCCAGTATCCCATCGTACGCCGGCTATGGCTACACCTTC.

The chain joins TRBV15 to TRBJ2-7, with no clear D. The V gene lost 0 bases and the J gene lost 4 bases, with 10 bases spanning the gap. Germline lookup yields CDR1 LNHNV and CDR2 YYDKDF (reference sequence). CDR3 length equals 14 residues. DNA of the CDR3: TGTGCCACCAGCAGAGAGGCGGATTCGTACGAGCAGTACTTC. Protein sequence: CATSREADSYEQYF.

The gene calls are TRBV3-1 (or the pseudogene TRBV3-2) and TRBJ1-2; 9 nucleotides agree with TRBD1. J lost 4 bases, V lost 4 bases, and 4 bases had no gene match. Looked up from germline, CDR1 is LGHDT and CDR2 is YNNKEL (reference sequence). The CDR3 is made up of 14 amino acids. The CDR3 DNA is TGTGCCAGCAGCCTGACAGGGGGGCTCTATGGCTACACCTTC. It yields the protein CASSLTGGLYGYTF.

There are a few counts of this clone. V gene TRBV19 combines with J gene TRBJ2-7, with a weak D call TRBD1 (6 bases). The V end lost 3 bases, the J end lost 3 bases, and 9 bases lay between the germline ends. Germline CDR1 LNHDA, CDR2 SQIVND (reference sequence). The CDR3 length is 13 residues. CDR3 nucleotide sequence: TGTGCCAGTAGTATGCAGGGGATCTACGAGCAGTACTTC. It translates to CASSMQGIYEQYF.

This clone was counted only a few times. The V gene is TRBV19, the J gene TRBJ1-1; D remains ambiguous. The CDR3 consists of 12 residues. Trimming took off 9 bases at V and 1 base at J, with 9 bases between the two ends. The germline V gene encodes CDR1 LNHDA and CDR2 SQIVND (reference sequence). The chain's CDR3 is CASQFGNTEAFF. CDR3 coding DNA: TGTGCCAGCCAGTTTGGGAACACTGAAGCTTTCTTT. Drawing the rest from reference TRBV19 and TRBJ1-1, the complete variable domain is DGGITQSPKYLFRKEGQNVTLSCEQNLNHDAMYWYRQDPGQGLRLIYYSQIVNDFQKGDIAEGYSVSREKKESFPLTVTSAQKNPTAFYLCASQFGNTEAFFGQGTRLTVV.

The chain combines TRBV6-2 or TRBV6-3 with TRBJ1-5, with 7 bases lining up with TRBD1. Germline assignment: CDR1 MNHEY and CDR2 SVGEGT. The CDR3 runs 16 residues. V lost 5 bases, J lost 4 bases, and 11 bases stayed unmatched. The CDR3 DNA follows: TGTGCCAGCAGTCGTACCAACAGGGGACGGAATCAGCCCCAGCATTTT. Protein product: CASSRTNRGRNQPQHF.

V gene TRBV3-1 (or the pseudogene TRBV3-2) combines with J gene TRBJ2-2, with D perhaps TRBD1 (5 bases). Germline CDR1 reads LGHDT; CDR2 reads YNNKEL (reference sequence). Deletions cut 0 bases from V and 4 bases from J, with 9 bases between. The CDR3 spans 15 residues. In DNA, the CDR3 is TGTGCCAGCAGCCAAGATTCAGGGTCCACCGGGGAGCTGTTTTTT. This gives the protein CASSQDSGSTGELFF.

This clone appeared a single time. The chain uses TRBV5-1 and TRBJ1-1; 10 nucleotides line up with TRBD1. The length of the CDR3 is 15 residues. Germline loops: CDR1 SGHRS, CDR2 YFSETQ. With 7 bases clipped from V and 7 bases from J, the junction kept 13 bases outside the gene matches. CDR3 bases: TGCGCCAGCTCCGAGACCGGGACAGGGGCCGGTGAAGCTTTCTTT. It yields the protein CASSETGTGAGEAFF.

This clone has a single count. The chain carries TRBV27 and TRBJ2-7; TRBD1 aligns across 11 bases. V lost 4 bases to trimming and J lost 12 bases; unmatched junction nucleotides: 8. The germline V gene has CDR1 MNHEY and CDR2 SMNVEV (reference sequence). The CDR3 is 13 amino acids. The CDR3 region has the DNA TGTGCCAGCAGTTCCCGGGACAGGGGGTCTCCGTACTTC. Translated: CASSSRDRGSPYF.

This clone is a singleton in its sample. CDR3 loop: CASSQRTGVIYGYTF. The CDR3 DNA sequence: TGTGCCAGCAGTCAAAGGACAGGGGTGATCTATGGCTACACCTTC. The rearrangement uses TRBV2 and TRBJ1-2; 9 nucleotides agree with TRBD1. V shed 5 bases, J shed 4 bases, and the junction held 8 bases outside the gene matches. Per the germline V gene, CDR1 is SNHLY and CDR2 is FYNNEI. The CDR3 has 15 residues.

This chain connects TRBV5-4 to TRBJ2-3; 13 bases align to TRBD2. Looked up from germline, CDR1 is SGHNT and CDR2 is YYREEE (reference sequence). CDR3 size: 16 residues. J was trimmed by 2 bases and V by 3 bases; bases with no gene match: 3. Here the CDR3 reads CASSSGTSGVTDTQYF. CDR3 bases: TGTGCCAGCAGCTCGGGGACTAGCGGGGTCACAGATACGCAGTATTTT.

This chain connects TRBV28 to TRBJ1-2; D might be TRBD1 (6 bases). Germline values: CDR1 MDHEN, CDR2 SYDVKM. Trimming stripped 3 bases from V and 7 bases from J, with 15 bases between. There are 14 residues in the CDR3. CDR3 protein: CASSFNRGGSGYTF. The CDR3 nucleotides read TGTGCCAGCAGTTTTAATAGGGGGGGCAGTGGCTACACCTTC.

The chain has TRBV6-5 and TRBJ2-3, with 9 bases that match TRBD1. With 6 bases clipped from V and 3 bases from J, the junction kept 4 bases outside the gene matches. This CDR3 comprises 14 residues. CDR1 is MNHEY, CDR2 SVGAGI, per germline. The CDR3 coding sequence is TGTGCCAGCAGATGGGACAGGGTAACAGATACGCAGTATTTT. This codes for CASRWDRVTDTQYF.

The rearrangement uses TRBV6-2 or TRBV6-3 and TRBJ2-5, with TRBD1 as a possible D gene (6 bases). CDR1 is MNHEY, CDR2 SVGEGT, per germline. The V end lost 0 bases, the J end lost 5 bases, and 13 bases lay between the germline ends. The CDR3 is 15 residues long. The CDR3 DNA follows: TGTGCCAGCAGTTACTCGACACAGGGTGTGGAGACCCAGTACTTC. It specifies CASSYSTQGVETQYF.